This T cell receptor (beta chain) was captured in a study of T cells after yellow fever vaccination. Looking at the study overall: Researchers used SMART-Seq v4 Ultra Low Input to prepare fractions that had low cell numbers.

TCRdb called the 5' RACE reads again in MiXCR, with one record for every CDR3 protein. The table includes around 160,000 distinct CDR3 sequences, around 7.3% detected once. Germline V lookup: CDR1 SGHDN, CDR2 FVKESK. CDR3 length equals 13 residues. The V gene lost 4 bases and the J gene lost 14 bases, with 15 bases spanning the gap. The chain has TRBV14 and TRBJ1-6; no firm D call. The sample here was CD4+ T cells sorted from PBMCs, taken about 5 days after the first yellow fever vaccination. The receptor was derived from a man aged 18-30 years who received the YFV17D yellow fever vaccine. The CDR3 DNA sequence: TGTGCCAGCAGCCCCCGGACGGGGATGTCCCTCCACTTT. This translates into CASSPRTGMSLHF.